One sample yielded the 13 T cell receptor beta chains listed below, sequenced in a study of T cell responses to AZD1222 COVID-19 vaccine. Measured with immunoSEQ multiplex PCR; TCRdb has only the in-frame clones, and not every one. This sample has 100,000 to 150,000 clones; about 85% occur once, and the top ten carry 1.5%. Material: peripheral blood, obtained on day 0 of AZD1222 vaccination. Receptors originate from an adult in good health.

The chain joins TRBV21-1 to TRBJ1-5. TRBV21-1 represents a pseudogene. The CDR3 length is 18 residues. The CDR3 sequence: CASSKRGQPVSGNQPQHF. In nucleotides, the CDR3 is TGTGCCAGCAGCAAACGGGGTCAGCCCGTTTCTGGCAATCAGCCCCAGCATTTT.

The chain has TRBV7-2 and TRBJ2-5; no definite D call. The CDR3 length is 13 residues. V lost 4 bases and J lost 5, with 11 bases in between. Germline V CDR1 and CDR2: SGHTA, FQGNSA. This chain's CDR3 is CASSSQSGETQYF. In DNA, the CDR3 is TGTGCCAGCAGCTCCCAGTCCGGGGAGACCCAGTACTTC.

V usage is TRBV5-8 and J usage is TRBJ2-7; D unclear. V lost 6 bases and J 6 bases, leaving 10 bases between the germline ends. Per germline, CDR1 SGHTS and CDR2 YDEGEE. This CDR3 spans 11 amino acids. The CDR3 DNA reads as TGTGCCAGCACATCTTGGGGCGAGCAGTACTTC. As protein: CASTSWGEQYF.

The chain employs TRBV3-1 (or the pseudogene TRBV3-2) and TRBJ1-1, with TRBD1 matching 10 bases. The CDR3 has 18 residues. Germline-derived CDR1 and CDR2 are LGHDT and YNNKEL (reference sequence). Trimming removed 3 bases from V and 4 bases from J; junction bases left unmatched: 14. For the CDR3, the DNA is TGTGCCAGCAGCCAGAGAGGTTGGGACAGGGGTTCTGCCACTGAAGCTTTCTTT. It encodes CASSQRGWDRGSATEAFF.

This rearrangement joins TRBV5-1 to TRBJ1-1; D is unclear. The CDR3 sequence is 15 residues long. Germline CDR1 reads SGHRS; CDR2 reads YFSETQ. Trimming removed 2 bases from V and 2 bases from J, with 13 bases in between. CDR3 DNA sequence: TGCGCCAGCAGCTTTTGGTACAGCGAAAACACTGAAGCTTTCTTT. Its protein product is CASSFWYSENTEAFF.

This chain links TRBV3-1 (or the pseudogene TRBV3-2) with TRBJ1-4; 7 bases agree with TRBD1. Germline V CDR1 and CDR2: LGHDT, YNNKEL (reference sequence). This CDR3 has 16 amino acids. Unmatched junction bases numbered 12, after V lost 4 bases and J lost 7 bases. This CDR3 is CASSPLGGQSTEKLFF. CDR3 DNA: TGTGCCAGCAGCCCGCTTGGGGGACAGTCAACTGAAAAACTGTTTTTT.

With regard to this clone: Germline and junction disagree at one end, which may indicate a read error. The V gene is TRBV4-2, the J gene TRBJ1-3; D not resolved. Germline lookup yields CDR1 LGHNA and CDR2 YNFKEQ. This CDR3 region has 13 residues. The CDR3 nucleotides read TGTGCCAGCACCCAAACTGAGGGAAACACCATATATTTT. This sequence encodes CASTQTEGNTIYF.

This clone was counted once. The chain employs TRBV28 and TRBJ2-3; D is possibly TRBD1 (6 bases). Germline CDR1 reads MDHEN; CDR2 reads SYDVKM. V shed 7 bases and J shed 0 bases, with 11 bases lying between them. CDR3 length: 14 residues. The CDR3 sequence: CASNTRGSTDTQYF. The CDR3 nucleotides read TGTGCCAGCAATACCAGGGGAAGCACAGATACGCAGTATTTT.

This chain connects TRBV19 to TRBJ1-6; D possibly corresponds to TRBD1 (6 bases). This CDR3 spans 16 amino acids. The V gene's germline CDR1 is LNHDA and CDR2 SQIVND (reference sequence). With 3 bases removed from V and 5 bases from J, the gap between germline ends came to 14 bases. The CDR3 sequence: CASSIVTGRHNSPLHF. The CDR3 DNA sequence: TGTGCCAGTAGTATCGTGACAGGCCGGCATAATTCACCCCTCCACTTT.

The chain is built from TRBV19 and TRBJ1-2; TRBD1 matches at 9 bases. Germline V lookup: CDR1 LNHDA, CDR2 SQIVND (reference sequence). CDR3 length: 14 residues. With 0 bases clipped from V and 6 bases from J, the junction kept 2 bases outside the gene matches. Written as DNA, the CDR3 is TGTGCCAGTAGTATAGAGAACAGGGGGCATGGCTACACCTTC. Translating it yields CASSIENRGHGYTF.

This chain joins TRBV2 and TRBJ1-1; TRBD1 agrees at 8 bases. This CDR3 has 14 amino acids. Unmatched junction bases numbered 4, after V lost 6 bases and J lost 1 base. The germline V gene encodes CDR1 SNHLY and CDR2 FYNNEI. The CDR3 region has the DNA TGTGCCAGCAGCTATACAGGGGGGAACACTGAAGCTTTCTTT. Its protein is CASSYTGGNTEAFF. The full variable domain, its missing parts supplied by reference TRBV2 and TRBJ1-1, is EPEVTQTPSHQVTQMGQEVILRCVPISNHLYFYWYRQILGQKVEFLVSFYNNEISEKSEIFDDQFSVERPDGSNFTLKIRSTKLEDSAMYFCASSYTGGNTEAFFGQGTRLTVV.

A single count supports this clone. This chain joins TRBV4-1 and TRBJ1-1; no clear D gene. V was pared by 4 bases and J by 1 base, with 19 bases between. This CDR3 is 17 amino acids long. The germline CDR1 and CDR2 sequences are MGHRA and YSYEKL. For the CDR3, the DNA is TGCGCCAGCAGCCCCCTGGCCCGGGAGCTTTCGAACACTGAAGCTTTCTTT. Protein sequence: CASSPLARELSNTEAFF.

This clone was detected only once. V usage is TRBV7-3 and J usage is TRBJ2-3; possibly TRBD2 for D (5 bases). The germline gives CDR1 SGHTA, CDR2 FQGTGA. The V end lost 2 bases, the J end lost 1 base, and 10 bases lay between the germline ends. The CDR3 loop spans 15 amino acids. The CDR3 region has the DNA TGTGCCAGCAGCTTATCATTCGGGGGCACAGATACGCAGTATTTT. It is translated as CASSLSFGGTDTQYF.